This T cell receptor (beta chain) came from a study of CD8 T cells in Susac syndrome. Trimming cost V 7 bases and J 3 bases, with 10 bases left between them. Germline CDR1 is MNHEY and CDR2 is SVGEGT. The length of the CDR3 is 13 residues. A quantity of roughly 0.5 to 1 ug RNA underwent reverse transcription using random hexamers. Amplification of TCR beta CDR3 by immunoSEQ multiplex PCR spanned 54 Vbeta and 13 Jbeta. TCRdb ran MiXCR on the immunoSEQ multiplex PCR reads and lists one entry per CDR3 protein. The data contain under 200,000 distinct CDR3 sequences, about 95% of them singletons. Sequencing of TCR beta covered CD8+ and CD4+ T cells obtained from blood.

The receptor comes from a human donor in good health. The sample taken for sequencing was CD4+ T cells from PBMCs. V is TRBV6-2 or TRBV6-3 and J is TRBJ2-1; D is undetermined. The CDR3 here is CASIPDGYNEQFF. CDR3 nucleotides: TGTGCCAGCATACCGGACGGCTACAATGAGCAGTTCTTC.